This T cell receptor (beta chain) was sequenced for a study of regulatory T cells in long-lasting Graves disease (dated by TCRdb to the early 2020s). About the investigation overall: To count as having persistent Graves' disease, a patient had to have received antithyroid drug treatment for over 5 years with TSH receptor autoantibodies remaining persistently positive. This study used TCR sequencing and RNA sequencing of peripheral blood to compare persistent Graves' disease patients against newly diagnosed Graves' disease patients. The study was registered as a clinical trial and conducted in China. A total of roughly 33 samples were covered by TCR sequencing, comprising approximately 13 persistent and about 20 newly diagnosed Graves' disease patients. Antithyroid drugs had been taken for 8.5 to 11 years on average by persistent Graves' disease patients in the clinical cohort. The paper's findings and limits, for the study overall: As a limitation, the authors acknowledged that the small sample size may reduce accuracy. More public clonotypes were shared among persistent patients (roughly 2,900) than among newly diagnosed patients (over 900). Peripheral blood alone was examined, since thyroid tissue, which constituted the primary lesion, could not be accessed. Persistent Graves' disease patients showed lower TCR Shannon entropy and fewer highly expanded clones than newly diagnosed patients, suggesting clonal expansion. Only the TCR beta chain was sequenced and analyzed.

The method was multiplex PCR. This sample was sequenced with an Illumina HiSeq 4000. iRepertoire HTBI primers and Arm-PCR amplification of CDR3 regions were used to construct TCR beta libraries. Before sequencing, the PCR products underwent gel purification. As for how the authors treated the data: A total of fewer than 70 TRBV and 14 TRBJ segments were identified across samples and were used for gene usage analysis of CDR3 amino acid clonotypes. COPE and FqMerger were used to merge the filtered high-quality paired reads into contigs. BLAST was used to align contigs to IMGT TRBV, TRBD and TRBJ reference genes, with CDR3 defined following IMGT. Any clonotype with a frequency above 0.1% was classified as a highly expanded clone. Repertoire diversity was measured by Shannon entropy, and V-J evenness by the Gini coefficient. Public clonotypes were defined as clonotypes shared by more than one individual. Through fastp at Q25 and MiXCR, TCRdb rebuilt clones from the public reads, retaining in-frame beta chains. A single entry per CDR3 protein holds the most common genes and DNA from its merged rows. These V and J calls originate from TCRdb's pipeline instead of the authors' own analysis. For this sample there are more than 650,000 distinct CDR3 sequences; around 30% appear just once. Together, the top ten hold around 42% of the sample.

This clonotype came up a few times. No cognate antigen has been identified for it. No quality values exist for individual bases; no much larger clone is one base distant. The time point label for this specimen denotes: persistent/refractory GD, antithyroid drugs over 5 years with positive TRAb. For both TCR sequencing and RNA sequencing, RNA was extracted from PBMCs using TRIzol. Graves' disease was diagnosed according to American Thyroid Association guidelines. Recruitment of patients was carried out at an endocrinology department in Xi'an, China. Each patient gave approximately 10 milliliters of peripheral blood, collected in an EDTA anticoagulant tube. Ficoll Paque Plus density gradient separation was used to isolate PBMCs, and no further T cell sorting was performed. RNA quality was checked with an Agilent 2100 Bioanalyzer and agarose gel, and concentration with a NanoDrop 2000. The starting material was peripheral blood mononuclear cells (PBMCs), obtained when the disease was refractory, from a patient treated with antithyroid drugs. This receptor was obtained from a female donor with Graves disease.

Read as DNA, the sequence is TGTGCCAGTAGTATAGATCTGGAGGACAGGGCTCGCGAGCAGTACTTC. This codes for CASSIDLEDRAREQYF. Recombination joined TRBV19 with TRBJ2-7; TRBD1 fits 8 bases in the junction. CDR1 is given as LNHDA and CDR2 as SQIVND, both from the germline V gene (reference sequence). From cysteine to phenylalanine, the CDR3 is 16 amino acids long. The retained sequence is limited to the CDR3, 48 bases, with the frame set at the first base. Germline trimming amounts to 0 bases on V and 6 bases on J, with 10 as the count of junction bases outside the gene matches.